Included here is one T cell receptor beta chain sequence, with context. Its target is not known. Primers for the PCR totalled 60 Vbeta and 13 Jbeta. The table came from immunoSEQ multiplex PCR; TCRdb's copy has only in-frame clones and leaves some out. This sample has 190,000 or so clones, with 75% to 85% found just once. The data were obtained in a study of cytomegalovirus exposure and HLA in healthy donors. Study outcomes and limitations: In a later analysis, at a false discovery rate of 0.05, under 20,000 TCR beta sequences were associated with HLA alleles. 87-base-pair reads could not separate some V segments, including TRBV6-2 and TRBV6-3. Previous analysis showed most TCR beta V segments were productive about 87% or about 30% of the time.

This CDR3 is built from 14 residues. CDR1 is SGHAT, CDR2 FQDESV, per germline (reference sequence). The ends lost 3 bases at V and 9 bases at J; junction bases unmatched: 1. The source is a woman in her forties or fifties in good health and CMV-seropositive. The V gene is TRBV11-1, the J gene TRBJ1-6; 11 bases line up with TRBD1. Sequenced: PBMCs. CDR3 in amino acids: CASSFGTGGSPLHF. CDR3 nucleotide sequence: TGTGCCAGCAGCTTCGGGACAGGGGGTTCACCCCTCCACTTT.